Given below is one T cell receptor beta chain in context. Antigen unknown. The sample is drawn from a study of T cell responses to AZD1222 COVID-19 vaccine. Study-wide findings and caveats: Most donors were white British and more were female, and clonal diversity was possibly underestimated.

CDR1 LNHDA and CDR2 SQIVND come from the germline V gene (reference sequence). CDR3 length equals 15 residues. Trimming took off 5 bases at V and 5 bases at J, with 19 bases between the two ends. Using immunoSEQ multiplex PCR, the repertoire was profiled, and TCRdb retains in-frame clones only, with some absent. The data contain 110,000 to 150,000 clones, around 92% of them seen just once; the ten biggest clones take up 3% to 4%. The specimen was peripheral blood, collected 28 days after the second AZD1222 dose. This receptor was taken from an adult who received the AZD1222 COVID-19 vaccine. The chain links TRBV19 to TRBJ2-7; D may match TRBD1 or TRBD2 (6 bases each). CDR3 DNA sequence: TGTGCCAGTAGTGACGGGGGCAGGGCGGTTCACGAGCAGTACTTC. This translates into CASSDGGRAVHEQYF.